This passage covers 32 T cell receptor beta chains from one sample sequenced in a study of cytomegalovirus exposure and HLA in healthy donors. Use of 60 Vbeta and 13 Jbeta primers characterized the PCR. The protocol was immunoSEQ multiplex PCR, while the TCRdb copy is restricted to in-frame clones and leaves out a portion. The data contain approximately 70,000 clones, more than 60% of them singletons. The source material was PBMCs. The receptors originated from a male donor in good health and CMV-seropositive.

This clone rates as medium-sized (0.01 to 0.1%). This chain uses TRBV5-4 with TRBJ2-7, with TRBD1 identical over 9 bases. The CDR3 totals 15 residues. The J segment lost 7 bases and the V segment lost 2 bases, leaving 10 bases of the junction unmatched. Germline CDR1 reads SGHNT; CDR2 reads YYREEE (reference sequence). In DNA form, the CDR3 reads TGTGCCAGCAGCTTTGCTGGGGACAGGGCTCGAGAGCAGTACTTC. Protein: CASSFAGDRAREQYF.

The chain links TRBV6-5 to TRBJ2-6; 7 nucleotides match TRBD1. Germline trimming cut 8 bases from V and 2 bases from J; bases unmatched to any gene: 3. The length of the CDR3 is 14 residues. CDR1 is MNHEY, CDR2 SVGAGI, per germline. CDR3 region: CASADRAGANVLTF. The DNA for the CDR3 is TGTGCCAGCGCAGACAGGGCTGGGGCCAACGTCCTGACTTTC.

This clone was found a few times. J is TRBJ2-7 and V is TRBV11-2; 7 bases align to TRBD1. Trimming removed 2 bases from V and 6 bases from J; junction bases left unmatched: 10. CDR1 and CDR2 from the germline V gene are SGHAT and FQNNGV. This CDR3 has 15 amino acids. The DNA for the CDR3 is TGTGCCAGCAGCTTAAATCAGGGACAGACTCTCGAGCAGTACTTC. This gives the protein CASSLNQGQTLEQYF.

Only a few counts were recorded for this clone. For the CDR3, the DNA is TGTGCCTGGAGTAGGGACAGGGGCAATCAGCCCCAGCATTTT. Translating gives CAWSRDRGNQPQHF. The rearrangement joins TRBV30 to TRBJ1-5, with 9 bases aligning to TRBD1. The germline gives CDR1 GTSNPN, CDR2 SVGIG (reference sequence). The CDR3 loop spans 14 amino acids. V lost 2 bases to trimming and J lost 2 bases; unmatched junction nucleotides: 1.

The CDR3 DNA follows: TGCAGTGCCTACCCACAGGCTGAAGCTTTCTTT. Translated, it gives CSAYPQAEAFF. The gene calls are TRBV20-1 and TRBJ1-1, with D possibly TRBD1 on 5 matching bases. Germline CDR1 DFQATT, CDR2 SNEGSKA (reference sequence). CDR3 length equals 11 residues. The ends were cut back, 6 bases at V and 6 bases at J, with 11 bases in the middle.

This chain links TRBV7-2 with TRBJ2-3; 9 bases match TRBD2. The CDR3 sequence is 16 residues long. Per the germline V gene, CDR1 is SGHTA and CDR2 is FQGNSA. Trimming took 5 bases from V and 2 from J; bases not matched to a gene: 8. CDR3 in amino acids: CASSRGAGGPTDTQYF. CDR3 bases: TGTGCCAGCAGCCGGGGGGCGGGGGGGCCCACAGATACGCAGTATTTT.

The CDR3 nucleotides read TGTGCCAGCAGCAAGACCGGGACTAGCGGGAGAGCCTACAATGAGCAGTTCTTC. Residues: CASSKTGTSGRAYNEQFF. The gene calls are TRBV7-3 and TRBJ2-1; 14 positions match TRBD2. The CDR3 is made up of 18 amino acids. Germline CDR1 reads SGHTA; CDR2 reads FQGTGA. V lost 5 bases to trimming and J lost 2 bases; unmatched junction nucleotides: 8.

This sequence joins TRBV5-1 and TRBJ1-6, with 9 bases identical to TRBD1. The CDR3 sequence is 15 residues long. CDR1 SGHRS and CDR2 YFSETQ come from the germline V gene. After removal of 4 bases from V and 6 bases from J, the junction contained 5 bases not matched to a gene. CDR3 region: CASSPGQGLNSPLHF. In DNA form, the CDR3 reads TGCGCCAGCAGCCCGGGACAGGGCCTTAATTCACCCCTCCACTTT. The entire variable domain, with the rest obtained from reference TRBV5-1 and TRBJ1-6, is as follows: KAGVTQTPRYLIKTRGQQVTLSCSPISGHRSVSWYQQTPGQGLQFLFEYFSETQRNKGNFPGRFSGRQFSNSRSEMNVSTLELGDSALYLCASSPGQGLNSPLHFGNGTRLTVT.

In its sample, this clone was seen once. V and J are TRBV13 and TRBJ1-2; TRBD1 is a possible D gene (5 bases). The ends were cut back, 0 bases at V and 2 bases at J, with 10 bases in the middle. The CDR3 sequence is 15 residues long. Germline loops: CDR1 PRHDT, CDR2 FYEKMQ (reference sequence). The CDR3 DNA is TGTGCCAGCAGCTTAGGCCCCAGGGCCAACTATGGCTACACCTTC. Protein: CASSLGPRANYGYTF.

J is TRBJ1-2 and V is TRBV5-1; 8 nucleotides line up with TRBD1. Per the germline V gene, CDR1 is SGHRS and CDR2 is YFSETQ. V lost 2 bases and J lost 2; bases outside the gene matches: 8. The CDR3 contains 16 residues. The CDR3 bases are TGCGCCAGCAGCTTAACGGTGACAGGGGCCAACTATGGCTACACCTTC. Protein product: CASSLTVTGANYGYTF.

In this sample, this clone turned up a few times. V is TRBV7-3 and J is TRBJ2-5; D is perhaps TRBD1 (7 bases). Deletions cut 5 bases from V and 4 bases from J, with 17 bases between. Per the germline V gene, CDR1 is SGHTA and CDR2 is FQGTGA. The CDR3 is made up of 15 amino acids. The CDR3 sequence is CASSPGGFGRETQYF. The CDR3, as DNA: TGTGCCAGCAGCCCAGGGGGGTTCGGGCGAGAGACCCAGTACTTC.

The chain has TRBV4-3 and TRBJ2-1; D is possibly TRBD2 (5 bases). Germline V gene lookup returns CDR1 LGHNA and CDR2 YSLEER. The CDR3 loop spans 13 amino acids. The V end lost 2 bases, the J end lost 8 bases, and 10 bases lay between the germline ends. Here the CDR3 DNA reads TGCGCCAGCAGCCAATCGCTGCGGGATGAGCAGTTCTTC. Its protein is CASSQSLRDEQFF.

The chain links TRBV15 to TRBJ2-1; D ambiguous. V lost 6 bases and J 7 bases, leaving 10 bases between the germline ends. Germline V lookup: CDR1 LNHNV, CDR2 YYDKDF (reference sequence). CDR3 size: 12 residues. This CDR3 is CATSRPGNEQFF. The DNA of the CDR3 is TGTGCCACCAGTAGACCCGGGAATGAGCAGTTCTTC.

The chain has TRBV6-5 and TRBJ2-1, with 10 bases fitting TRBD2. V lost 3 bases to trimming and J lost 8 bases; unmatched junction nucleotides: 4. The CDR3 has 14 residues. The V gene's germline CDR1 is MNHEY and CDR2 SVGAGI. The CDR3 sequence: CASSYLAGADEQFF. Here the CDR3 DNA reads TGTGCCAGCAGTTATCTAGCGGGGGCGGATGAGCAGTTCTTC.

For the CDR3, the DNA is TGCGCCAGCAGCCTGACTAGCGGGAGAGCTTATGAGCAGTTCTTC. Protein product: CASSLTSGRAYEQFF. The genes are TRBV4-1 and TRBJ2-1; 12 nucleotides align to TRBD2. J gave up 8 bases and V 4 bases, and 6 bases lay outside the gene matches. The CDR3 is 15 amino acids. CDR1 is MGHRA and CDR2 is YSYEKL in the germline V gene.

The chain combines TRBV6-5 with TRBJ1-1; D not certain. This CDR3 is built from 13 residues. Germline-derived CDR1 and CDR2 are MNHEY and SVGAGI. The V end lost 6 bases, the J end lost 3 bases, and 11 bases lay between the germline ends. The CDR3 nucleotides read TGTGCCAGCAGAGCCTGGAGGGACACTGAAGCTTTCTTT. Protein: CASRAWRDTEAFF.

The chain recombines TRBV11-2 with TRBJ2-4; 14 nucleotides agree with TRBD2. Germline assignment: CDR1 SGHAT and CDR2 FQNNGV. The V segment lost 4 bases and the J segment 5 bases; nucleotides outside the gene matches: 1. CDR3 length equals 15 residues. The CDR3: CASSWGLAGENIQYF. The CDR3 DNA follows: TGTGCCAGCAGCTGGGGACTAGCGGGAGAAAACATTCAGTACTTC.

Notes on this clone: One end of the junction fails to match germline, which may point to a read error. The chain is built from TRBV7-9 and TRBJ2-7, with 8 bases aligning to TRBD1. Germline CDR1 reads SEHNR; CDR2 reads FQNEAQ (reference sequence). This CDR3 region has 16 residues. Here the CDR3 reads CSSSTRTGKGSYEQYF. The CDR3, as DNA: TGTTCCAGCAGCACCCGGACAGGGAAAGGGTCCTACGAGCAGTACTTC.

This chain joins TRBV7-2 and TRBJ1-4; 8 bases agree with TRBD1. The germline V gene has CDR1 SGHTA and CDR2 FQGNSA. CDR3 size: 15 residues. The V segment lost 5 bases and the J segment 10 bases; nucleotides outside the gene matches: 12. DNA for the CDR3: TGTGCCAGCAGCGTAGGGGACAGGAGGTCGGGAAAACTGTTTTTT. This sequence encodes CASSVGDRRSGKLFF.

This sequence joins TRBV7-4 and TRBJ1-5; D gene ambiguous. The CDR3 is 13 amino acids. Germline V CDR1 and CDR2: SGHVT, SQSDAQ. Trimming took 1 base from V and 3 from J, leaving 4 bases between them. The CDR3, as DNA: TGTGCCAGCAGCTTAGACAACAATCAGCCCCAGCATTTT. This codes for CASSLDNNQPQHF.

This chain joins TRBV5-5 and TRBJ1-5; D not certain. The CDR3 is 14 amino acids. The ends were cut back, 1 base at V and 4 bases at J, with 9 bases in the middle. CDR1 and CDR2 from the germline V gene are SGHKS and YYEKEE (reference sequence). The CDR3 coding sequence is TGTGCCAGCAGCTTGAGCGCCGGGAATCAGCCCCAGCATTTT. Translating it yields CASSLSAGNQPQHF.

This clone was picked up a small number of times. The chain links TRBV19 to TRBJ1-3; D not resolved. The V and J ends lost 6 bases and 0 bases respectively, with 9 bases between them. The CDR3 loop spans 14 amino acids. Germline lookup yields CDR1 LNHDA and CDR2 SQIVND (reference sequence). The CDR3 nucleotides read TGTGCCAGTAGCGTAGATTTCTCTGGAAACACCATATATTTT. It translates to CASSVDFSGNTIYF.

The chain combines TRBV5-1 with TRBJ2-3, with D possibly being TRBD2 (6 bases). V was cut by 7 bases and J by 1 base, with 16 bases left in between. CDR1 is SGHRS and CDR2 is YFSETQ in the germline V gene. The CDR3 is 15 amino acids. Here the CDR3 reads CASAGWGGGTDTQYF. CDR3 DNA: TGCGCCAGCGCTGGATGGGGCGGGGGCACAGATACGCAGTATTTT.

Points on this clone: One junction end disagrees with the germline gene, perhaps due to a read error. V and J are TRBV7-9 and TRBJ1-3, with D perhaps TRBD1 (5 bases). This CDR3 contains 17 residues. The germline V gene has CDR1 SEHNR and CDR2 FQNEAQ (reference sequence). The CDR3 sequence is CSSSLPGDGSNGNTIYF. Here the CDR3 DNA reads TGTTCCAGCAGCCTGCCGGGGGACGGGTCTAATGGAAACACCATATATTTT.

This clone was recorded a few times. The rearrangement uses TRBV14 and TRBJ1-4; D gene uncertain. Trimming stripped 4 bases from V and 7 bases from J, with 13 bases between. The CDR3 length is 14 residues. Germline V gene sequence: CDR1 SGHDN, CDR2 FVKESK. The CDR3 is CASSLSPQVEKLFF. The CDR3 bases are TGTGCCAGCAGCCTGTCCCCGCAGGTTGAAAAACTGTTTTTT.

V gene TRBV7-2 combines with J gene TRBJ2-1; the match to TRBD2 covers 14 bases. Per germline, CDR1 SGHTA and CDR2 FQGNSA. The CDR3 has 18 residues. V shed 4 bases, J shed 7 bases, and the junction held 12 bases outside the gene matches. In nucleotides, the CDR3 is TGTGCCAGCAGCTCAATCGGGACTAGCGGGGGCCCTTTTAATGAGCAGTTCTTC. This codes for CASSSIGTSGGPFNEQFF.

The chain employs TRBV6-5 and TRBJ2-7; D unclear. The CDR3 spans 12 residues. In germline, CDR1 is MNHEY, CDR2 SVGAGI. Trimming took 7 bases from V and 6 from J, leaving 13 bases between them. CDR3 nucleotides: TGTGCCAGCACCGTCCCCCCGGGCGAGCAGTACTTC. As protein: CASTVPPGEQYF.

The chain has TRBV27 and TRBJ1-1; no firm D call. The germline CDR1 and CDR2 sequences are MNHEY and SMNVEV (reference sequence). The CDR3 runs 16 residues. V lost 3 bases and J lost 4, with 18 bases in between. CDR3 loop: CASSFYPTIRGTEAFF. CDR3 nucleotides: TGTGCCAGCAGTTTTTACCCAACCATTCGCGGCACTGAAGCTTTCTTT.

The genes are TRBV6-6 and TRBJ2-1; the D gene is possibly TRBD2 (5 bases). V was cut by 7 bases and J by 9 bases, with 16 bases left in between. This CDR3 contains 13 residues. CDR1 MNHNY and CDR2 SVGAGI come from the germline V gene (reference sequence). The CDR3 sequence is CASTDSHGVEQFF. In DNA, the CDR3 is TGTGCCAGCACCGATAGCCACGGGGTTGAGCAGTTCTTC.

The chain links TRBV7-2 to TRBJ1-2; D is possibly TRBD1 (6 bases). V lost 3 bases, J lost 6 bases, and 11 bases lay in between. The CDR3 covers 13 residues. Germline V CDR1 and CDR2: SGHTA, FQGNSA. CDR3 residues: CASSLRTADGYTF. In nucleotides, the CDR3 is TGTGCCAGCAGCTTGAGGACAGCCGATGGCTACACCTTC.

The chain carries TRBV9 and TRBJ2-3, with D maybe TRBD2 (5 bases). The germline V and J ends were trimmed by 4 bases and 1 base, with 19 bases remaining between them. The CDR3 is 17 amino acids. CDR1 and CDR2 (germline): SGDLS, YYNGEE. DNA for the CDR3: TGTGCCAGCAGCCCCCAGGTAGCGTTCGGCGGCACAGATACGCAGTATTTT. Its translation: CASSPQVAFGGTDTQYF.

The V call is TRBV2, the J call TRBJ1-5; a possible D gene is TRBD1 (5 bases). This CDR3 spans 14 amino acids. Looked up from germline, CDR1 is SNHLY and CDR2 is FYNNEI. V lost 4 bases and J lost 4, with 11 bases in between. The CDR3 nucleotides are TGTGCCAGCAGTGCTGCCAGGGCTAATCAGCCCCAGCATTTT. Translation: CASSAARANQPQHF.